This T cell receptor (beta chain) derives from a study of a mutant IDH1 vaccine in newly diagnosed glioma. Study background: Therapy received beforehand was radiotherapy, temozolomide, or both, with most patients given both.

The V end lost 3 bases, the J end lost 3 bases, and 8 bases lay between the germline ends. Germline-derived CDR1 and CDR2 are MGHDK and SYGVNS. CDR3 length: 13 amino acids. The time point here: baseline, week 1 (first vaccination visit). Treatment: pre-vaccination baseline after standard-of-care therapy. Findings and caveats of the study: 93.3% of patients showed vaccine-induced immune responses across multiple MHC alleles. Pseudoprogression appeared unlinked to shifts in leading peripheral T cell clonotypes.

Sequenced by immunoSEQ multiplex PCR; TCRdb stores in-frame clones only, minus some. The profile shows tens of thousands of clones, approximately 90% of them singletons. This clone was counted between two and nine times. Its specificity is unknown. This clonotype was obtained from a man aged 35-49 years with glioma. The sequences come from PBMCs, collected from a glioma patient treated with radiotherapy, temozolomide or both. The V and J genes are TRBV25-1 and TRBJ1-1; D not resolved. Written as DNA, the CDR3 is TGTGCCAGCAGTGATCTGCGGGACACTGAAGCTTTCTTT. This gives the protein CASSDLRDTEAFF.